This entry lists 32 T cell receptor beta chains sequenced from one sample in a study of vaccination effects on CD4 cells after COVID-19. These receptors lack a known antigen. On roughly day 10 of culture, CD4+ T cells were separated out. The data were produced by immunoSEQ multiplex PCR, yet TCRdb's version contains in-frame clones alone and is incomplete. The sample lists 65,000 to 80,000 clones; more than 70% were seen once. This material consisted of CD4+ T cells from PBMCs cultured without peptide, taken before COVID-19 vaccination. These receptors originate from a human donor who received a COVID-19 vaccine.

The genes are TRBV6-5 and TRBJ2-7; TRBD1 matches at 9 bases. Germline values: CDR1 MNHEY, CDR2 SVGAGI. The CDR3 contains 11 residues. Unmatched junction bases numbered 5, after V lost 9 bases and J lost 8 bases. This CDR3 is CASKQGAKQYV. CDR3 coding DNA: TGTGCCAGTAAACAGGGGGCGAAGCAGTACGTC.

This clone has only a few counts. The gene calls are TRBV27 and TRBJ2-2; D is undetermined. CDR1 is MNHEY, CDR2 SMNVEV, per germline (reference sequence). Trimming pared 3 bases from V and 1 base from J, leaving 3 bases between. CDR3 size: 13 residues. The CDR3, as DNA: TGTGCCAGCAGTTTTCTGAACACCGGGGAGCTGTTTTTT. This encodes CASSFLNTGELFF.

This sequence joins TRBV7-2 and TRBJ1-4; 8 positions match TRBD1. V lost 5 bases to trimming and J lost 3 bases; unmatched junction nucleotides: 5. The CDR3 sequence is 15 residues long. CDR1 is SGHTA, CDR2 FQGNSA, per germline. The CDR3 bases are TGTGCCAGCAGCAGCGGACAGGGAGCTAATGAAAAACTGTTTTTT. Amino acids: CASSSGQGANEKLFF.

The CDR3 DNA is TGTGCCAGCAGCGTCCAGACAGGGTTGAGCACTGAAGCTTTCTTT. Amino acid sequence: CASSVQTGLSTEAFF. The V gene is TRBV9, the J gene TRBJ1-1, with 7 bases fitting TRBD1. Germline CDR1 and CDR2: SGDLS and YYNGEE. Germline trimming cut 2 bases from V and 4 bases from J; bases unmatched to any gene: 8. The CDR3 sequence is 15 residues long.

V usage is TRBV10-3 and J usage is TRBJ2-2; 9 nucleotides match TRBD1. Germline loops: CDR1 ENHRY, CDR2 SYGVKD. This CDR3 has 15 residues. Trimming removed 9 bases from V and 5 bases from J; junction bases left unmatched: 10. The CDR3 spells CAINEQGAGTGELFF. Here the CDR3 DNA reads TGTGCCATAAATGAACAGGGGGCGGGGACCGGGGAGCTGTTTTTT.

This clone has a handful of counts. This chain links TRBV7-2 with TRBJ1-2, with D uncertain. The CDR3 loop spans 12 amino acids. Looked up from germline, CDR1 is SGHTA and CDR2 is FQGNSA. Trimming cost V 6 bases and J 5 bases, with 10 bases left between them. In DNA, the CDR3 is TGTGCCAGCAGAGACGTAGGTTATGGCTACACCTTC. This translates into CASRDVGYGYTF.

The rearrangement uses TRBV5-1 and TRBJ1-1; the match to TRBD1 covers 9 bases. Germline V gene sequence: CDR1 SGHRS, CDR2 YFSETQ. Trimming cost V 3 bases and J 1 base; bases outside gene matches: 4. This CDR3 comprises 15 residues. CDR3: CASSWGTGTNTEAFF. DNA for the CDR3: TGCGCCAGCAGCTGGGGGACAGGGACGAACACTGAAGCTTTCTTT.

The chain combines TRBV21-1 with TRBJ1-3; the DNA was not used to check the table's D call, TRBD1. TRBV21-1 is listed as a pseudogene. The CDR3 sequence is 16 residues long. The CDR3 sequence: CASSTSGQGSGNTIYF. DNA of the CDR3: TGTGCCAGCAGCACCTCGGGACAGGGCTCTGGAAACACCATATATTTT.

CDR3 sequence: CASSDRSSYEQYV. As DNA, the CDR3 is TGTGCCAGCAGTGACAGGAGCTCCTACGAGCAGTACGTC. This chain uses TRBV6-1 with TRBJ2-7; D uncertain. The CDR3 totals 13 residues. Trimming cost V 3 bases and J 0 bases, with 6 bases left between them. Germline V gives CDR1 MNHNS, CDR2 SASEGT.

This clone has just one count. This sequence joins TRBV19 and TRBJ1-1; a weak D match, TRBD1 (6 bases). The CDR3 covers 15 residues. In germline, CDR1 is LNHDA, CDR2 SQIVND (reference sequence). V dropped 7 bases and J dropped 0 bases, with 15 bases sitting between them. The CDR3 DNA follows: TGTGCCAGTAATGCCCAGGGGTGGGTGAACACTGAAGCTTTCTTT. Protein: CASNAQGWVNTEAFF.

The rearrangement joins TRBV28 to TRBJ2-3; tentatively, D is TRBD1 (5 bases). V lost 2 bases to trimming and J lost 2 bases, with 8 bases between them. CDR3 length: 14 residues. Germline CDR1 reads MDHEN; CDR2 reads SYDVKM. The CDR3 sequence is CASSLDSITDTQYF. The DNA of the CDR3 is TGTGCCAGCAGTTTAGACAGTATCACAGATACGCAGTATTTT.

The rearrangement links TRBV2 to TRBJ2-3; a possible D gene is TRBD1 (6 bases). Trimming took 4 bases from V and 0 from J, leaving 20 bases between them. The CDR3 runs 18 residues. Germline CDR1 is SNHLY and CDR2 is FYNNEI. For the CDR3, the DNA is TGTGCCAGCAGTGGCTCCAGGGGACGGGCGCCTAGCACAGATACGCAGTATTTT. Its protein is CASSGSRGRAPSTDTQYF.

The chain combines TRBV30 with TRBJ1-6; D possibly corresponds to TRBD1 (5 bases). The CDR3 runs 13 residues. Germline V gene data show CDR1 as GTSNPN and CDR2 as SVGIG (reference sequence). The ends were cut back, 5 bases at V and 18 bases at J, with 23 bases in the middle. CDR3 loop: CAWVGQANQSPHF. The CDR3 nucleotides are TGTGCCTGGGTCGGACAAGCGAACCAGAGCCCCCACTTT.

The J gene is TRBJ1-1, the V gene TRBV5-6, with D possibly TRBD1 on 5 matching bases. Germline assignment: CDR1 SGHDT and CDR2 YYEEEE. The V end lost 0 bases, the J end lost 1 base, and 16 bases lay between the germline ends. The CDR3 has 17 amino acids. CDR3 bases: TGTGCCAGCAGCTTGGGACTCCGGAGACAGACGAACACTGAAGCTTTCTTT. Its protein product is CASSLGLRRQTNTEAFF.

The chain links TRBV6-4 to TRBJ2-7, with 8 bases identical to TRBD2. The V segment lost 3 bases and the J segment 0 bases; nucleotides outside the gene matches: 13. The CDR3 spans 18 residues. CDR1 and CDR2 (germline): MRHNA, SNTAGT. CDR3 residues: CASSELGMYGGASYEQYV. The CDR3 DNA is TGTGCCAGCAGTGAACTGGGGATGTACGGGGGGGCCTCCTACGAGCAGTACGTC.

The rearrangement uses TRBV7-9 and TRBJ2-7; D unresolved. The CDR3 consists of 13 residues. Looked up from germline, CDR1 is SEHNR and CDR2 is FQNEAQ (reference sequence). Deletions cut 5 bases from V and 5 bases from J, with 13 bases between. CDR3 protein: CASSIDNQHEQYV. The DNA of the CDR3 is TGTGCCAGCAGCATTGACAATCAGCACGAGCAGTACGTC.

This clone was seen a handful of times. The V gene is TRBV2, the J gene TRBJ1-4; D is unresolved. This CDR3 contains 14 residues. V lost 6 bases, J lost 4 bases, and 12 bases lay in between. CDR1 SNHLY and CDR2 FYNNEI come from the germline V gene. The CDR3 nucleotides are TGTGCCAGCAGCCCCCGCCAGCTTAATGAAAAACTGTTTTTT. Translation: CASSPRQLNEKLFF.

The chain combines TRBV5-1 with TRBJ2-2; 7 bases are shared with TRBD2. Germline V gene lookup returns CDR1 SGHRS and CDR2 YFSETQ. Germline trimming cut 1 base from V and 4 bases from J; bases unmatched to any gene: 7. The CDR3 is made up of 16 amino acids. The CDR3 is CASSLISGGGTGELFF. CDR3 DNA: TGCGCCAGCAGCTTGATTTCCGGCGGGGGCACCGGGGAGCTGTTTTTT.

The chain links TRBV6-2 or TRBV6-3 to TRBJ2-1, with D tentatively TRBD2 (6 bases). The CDR3 sequence is 17 residues long. Germline V lookup: CDR1 MNHEY, CDR2 SVGEGT. The V end lost 5 bases, the J end lost 1 base, and 18 bases lay between the germline ends. The DNA of the CDR3 is TGTGCCAGCAGTACACGGGTGGGCGGGGAGTCCTACAATGAGCAGTTCTTC. Encoded protein: CASSTRVGGESYNEQFF.

The V call is TRBV14, the J call TRBJ2-1; TRBD1 matches 8 bases. Germline CDR1 is SGHDN and CDR2 is FVKESK. The junction had 8 bases not matched to a gene; V was cut back by 0 bases and J by 7 bases. This CDR3 is 16 amino acids long. This CDR3 is CASSQDLGQVGNEQFF. The CDR3 nucleotides read TGTGCCAGCAGCCAAGATTTGGGACAGGTTGGTAATGAGCAGTTCTTC.

The rearrangement links TRBV11-2 to TRBJ2-1, with D uncertain. The ends were cut back, 4 bases at V and 4 bases at J, with 11 bases in the middle. The germline gives CDR1 SGHAT, CDR2 FQNNGV. The length of the CDR3 is 14 residues. The CDR3 region is CASSSFGVYNEQFF. The CDR3 DNA sequence: TGTGCCAGCAGCTCTTTTGGGGTTTACAATGAGCAGTTCTTC.

This clone showed up just once. The DNA of the CDR3 is TGTGCCACCAGTGAAGCGACAGTCCCAGGCTACACCTTC. Protein product: CATSEATVPGYTF. The V and J genes are TRBV24-1 and TRBJ1-2; possible D gene TRBD1, 5 bases. The CDR3 covers 13 residues. Germline assignment: CDR1 KGHDR and CDR2 SFDVKD. V was shortened by 4 bases and J by 8 bases, with 13 bases between the two germline ends.

The chain carries TRBV6-6 and TRBJ2-5; 9 bases agree with TRBD1. Germline lookup yields CDR1 MNHNY and CDR2 SVGAGI (reference sequence). The CDR3 is made up of 14 amino acids. V shed 6 bases, J shed 5 bases, and the junction held 7 bases outside the gene matches. The CDR3 bases are TGTGCCAGCAGGATGGACAGGGGAATTGAGACCCAGTACTTC. Protein: CASRMDRGIETQYF.

V is TRBV9 and J is TRBJ1-3; no reliable D call. The V gene's germline CDR1 is SGDLS and CDR2 YYNGEE. V was pared by 0 bases and J by 0 bases, with 7 bases between. The CDR3 consists of 15 residues. CDR3 amino acids: CASSVAPLSGNTIYF. CDR3 DNA sequence: TGTGCCAGCAGCGTAGCCCCCCTCTCTGGAAACACCATATATTTT.

V is TRBV10-1 and J is TRBJ2-3; D not resolved. Germline V lookup: CDR1 WNHNN, CDR2 SYGVQD (reference sequence). The CDR3 length is 12 residues. The V and J ends lost 8 bases and 4 bases respectively, with 10 bases between them. The CDR3 protein is CASGDKPDTQYF. The CDR3 nucleotides are TGCGCCAGCGGAGACAAACCAGATACGCAGTATTTT.

The chain links TRBV6-5 to TRBJ1-1; no clear D gene. This CDR3 region has 14 residues. Germline CDR1 and CDR2: MNHEY and SVGAGI. V lost 0 bases and J 3 bases, leaving 8 bases between the germline ends. CDR3 loop: CASSYSMRDTEAFF. The CDR3, as DNA: TGTGCCAGCAGTTACTCGATGCGGGACACTGAAGCTTTCTTT.

This chain links TRBV5-1 with TRBJ2-2; 10 bases are shared with TRBD2. V shed 6 bases, J shed 4 bases, and the junction held 9 bases outside the gene matches. CDR3 length: 16 amino acids. CDR1 and CDR2 (germline): SGHRS, YFSETQ. The CDR3 nucleotides read TGCGCCAGCATGTGGCTAGCGGGGGAGTTCACCGGGGAGCTGTTTTTT. The encoded protein is CASMWLAGEFTGELFF.

This clone came up a few times. V usage is TRBV7-8 and J usage is TRBJ1-5; 9 bases are a match to TRBD1. Per germline, CDR1 SGHVS and CDR2 FQNEAQ. This CDR3 spans 15 amino acids. The trim removed 3 bases at V and 6 bases at J, leaving 6 bases unmatched. In nucleotides, the CDR3 is TGTGCCAGCAGCTTTGGACAGGGGAGGATTCAGCCCCAGCATTTT. Its protein product is CASSFGQGRIQPQHF.

The rearrangement joins TRBV19 to TRBJ2-3; D ambiguous. Per germline, CDR1 LNHDA and CDR2 SQIVND (reference sequence). CDR3 size: 15 residues. Trimming shortened V by 3 bases and J by 0 bases, and 10 bases separated the two germline ends. CDR3 loop: CASSISLGSTDTQYF. The CDR3 region has the DNA TGTGCCAGTAGTATTAGCCTCGGGAGCACAGATACGCAGTATTTT.

The V call is TRBV6-5, the J call TRBJ2-5; D might be TRBD1 or TRBD2, each matching 5 bases. Trimming took off 0 bases at V and 9 bases at J, with 17 bases between the two ends. The germline V gene encodes CDR1 MNHEY and CDR2 SVGAGI. CDR3 length: 15 amino acids. The CDR3 here is CASSYSIYGAGAQYF. CDR3 bases: TGTGCCAGCAGTTACTCGATCTATGGGGCCGGGGCCCAGTACTTC.

The genes are TRBV5-8 and TRBJ2-1; D possibly matches TRBD1 or TRBD2 (5 bases each). This CDR3 spans 15 amino acids. CDR1 is SGHTS and CDR2 is YDEGEE in the germline V gene. V was cut by 0 bases and J by 7 bases, with 14 bases left in between. CDR3 nucleotide sequence: TGTGCCAGCAGCTTGGGACTCGGGGCGAGGAATGAGCAGTTCTTC. Translated, it gives CASSLGLGARNEQFF.

This clone appeared once. Other DNA sequences from this sample encode an identical CDR3 as well. V usage is TRBV18 and J usage is TRBJ2-1, with 7 bases that match TRBD1. With 3 bases clipped from V and 5 bases from J, the junction kept 4 bases outside the gene matches. The CDR3 has 14 residues. Per the germline V gene, CDR1 is KGHSH and CDR2 is LQKENI. The chain's CDR3 is CASSPRQGDNEQFF. The CDR3, as DNA: TGTGCCAGCTCACCCAGACAGGGAGACAATGAGCAGTTCTTC.